Shown below are 26 T cell receptor beta chains from a single sample sequenced in a study of Siglec-9 on CD8 T cells in melanoma (dated by TCRdb to 2018 to 2020). Library preparation employed the immunoSEQ multiplex PCR assay. Drawn from immuneACCESS, this table holds only the in-frame rearrangements with V and J called that TCRdb kept. Clones are partly lost; checked studies trace under half to an unresolved V gene and leave the rest unexplained. The sample contains 30,000 to 45,000 clones, roughly four fifths of them found a single time. Of the sample, more than 1.5% falls within the top ten clones. The sequencing input was Siglec-9- CD8+ T cells sorted from blood. Explained via the paper, the cell subset or site label denotes: CD8 T cells lacking Siglec-9. The receptors were gathered from a human donor in good health.

This chain connects TRBV7-8 to TRBJ2-1; 9 bases align to TRBD2. CDR1 and CDR2 (germline): SGHVS, FQNEAQ. Trimming removed 3 bases from V and 2 bases from J; junction bases left unmatched: 8. This CDR3 spans 17 amino acids. The CDR3 DNA reads as TGTGCCAGCAGCTTTAGGGCTAGCGGGATCGCCTACAATGAGCAGTTCTTC. It codes for CASSFRASGIAYNEQFF. The variable domain in full, completed from reference TRBV7-8 and TRBJ2-1, reads GAGVSQSPRYKVAKRGQDVALRCDPISGHVSLFWYQQALGQGPEFLTYFQNEAQLDKSGLPSDRFFAERPEGSVSTLKIQRTQQEDSAVYLCASSFRASGIAYNEQFFGPGTRLTVL.

The chain recombines TRBV20-1 with TRBJ1-1, with D uncertain. Trimming left V 0 bases short and J 10 bases short, with 9 bases between. Per germline, CDR1 DFQATT and CDR2 SNEGSKA (reference sequence). The CDR3 totals 11 residues. The CDR3 nucleotides read TGCAGTGCTAGAGATGTTCTGGGAGCTTTCTTT. It encodes CSARDVLGAFF.

The genes are TRBV7-3 and TRBJ2-2, with 11 bases that match TRBD1. The trim removed 7 bases at V and 4 bases at J, leaving 5 bases unmatched. CDR1 is SGHTA, CDR2 FQGTGA, per germline. The CDR3 totals 15 residues. In DNA, the CDR3 is TGTGCCAGCACCTGGGGGACAGGGGGCACCGGGGAGCTGTTTTTT. Its translation: CASTWGTGGTGELFF. The complete variable domain, with remaining parts taken from reference TRBV7-3 and TRBJ2-2, reads GAGVSQTPSNKVTEKGKYVELRCDPISGHTALYWYRQSLGQGPEFLIYFQGTGAADDSGLPNDRFFAVRPEGSVSTLKIQRTERGDSAVYLCASTWGTGGTGELFFGEGSRLTVL.

This sequence joins TRBV19 and TRBJ2-4; 7 nucleotides match TRBD1. Germline V CDR1 and CDR2: LNHDA, SQIVND (reference sequence). J lost 5 bases, V lost 7 bases, and 5 bases had no gene match. The CDR3 sequence is 13 residues long. Here the CDR3 reads CASTSGTENIQYF. CDR3 in DNA: TGTGCCAGTACCTCCGGGACAGAAAACATTCAGTACTTC.

This chain links TRBV29-1 with TRBJ2-7; D might be TRBD2 (5 bases). There are 12 residues in the CDR3. V was clipped by 1 base and J by 9 bases, with 13 bases between them. Germline V gene sequence: CDR1 SQVTM, CDR2 ANQGSEA. DNA of the CDR3: TGCAGCGTTGAAGGAGTGGGAGCCGGGCAGTACTTC. Protein sequence: CSVEGVGAGQYF.

The chain combines TRBV7-2 with TRBJ2-7, with a weak D call TRBD1 (6 bases). Germline-derived CDR1 and CDR2 are SGHTA and FQGNSA. The V and J ends lost 7 bases and 3 bases respectively, with 22 bases between them. The CDR3 spans 16 residues. The CDR3 nucleotides read TGTGCCAGCAACCCTCATGGGGGCAGGGATGACTACGAGCAGTACTTC. It specifies CASNPHGGRDDYEQYF.

CDR3 nucleotide sequence: TGTGCCAGCAGTTACCCGAGGGGCAGGGACACCTACGAGCAGTACTTC. Its protein is CASSYPRGRDTYEQYF. The chain combines TRBV6-6 with TRBJ2-7; possible D gene TRBD1, 6 bases. The CDR3 is 16 amino acids. CDR1 and CDR2 from the germline V gene are MNHNY and SVGAGI (reference sequence). Trimming took 2 bases from V and 2 from J, leaving 16 bases between them.

The chain links TRBV6-1 to TRBJ2-7; D remains unclear. Germline loops: CDR1 MNHNS, CDR2 SASEGT. Between the trimmed V and J ends, which lost 3 bases and 4 bases, there was a span of 10 bases. The CDR3 loop spans 13 amino acids. The DNA for the CDR3 is TGTGCCAGCAGTGACTATCATCCGTACGAGCAGTACTTC. Its translation: CASSDYHPYEQYF.

This chain connects TRBV7-9 to TRBJ1-1; D is possibly TRBD1 (6 bases). Germline lookup yields CDR1 SEHNR and CDR2 FQNEAQ (reference sequence). V was clipped by 5 bases and J by 6 bases, with 10 bases between them. CDR3 length: 12 residues. The CDR3 DNA sequence: TGTGCCAGCAGCCAGGGGACTCCTGAAGCTTTCTTT. Its protein is CASSQGTPEAFF.

This chain joins TRBV6-1 and TRBJ2-1; perhaps TRBD2 as D (6 bases). CDR3 length: 16 amino acids. The V end was cut by 2 bases, the J end by 2 bases, with 13 bases between. CDR1 is MNHNS and CDR2 is SASEGT in the germline V gene. The DNA for the CDR3 is TGTGCCAGCAGTGAATACGGAACGGGGGCCTACAATGAGCAGTTCTTC. Translating it yields CASSEYGTGAYNEQFF.

The sample holds one count of this clone. The chain links TRBV15 to TRBJ1-1; D uncertain. This CDR3 has 15 amino acids. Trimming removed 0 bases at V and 5 bases at J, with 13 bases between. CDR1 is LNHNV, CDR2 YYDKDF, per germline (reference sequence). CDR3 region: CATSRDRAHRTEAFF. The CDR3 DNA sequence: TGTGCCACCAGCAGAGATCGGGCCCACCGGACTGAAGCTTTCTTT.

The chain is built from TRBV7-9 and TRBJ1-1; no definite D call. V shed 1 base and J shed 8 bases, with 20 bases lying between them. The CDR3 is made up of 16 amino acids. Germline V gene data show CDR1 as SEHNR and CDR2 as FQNEAQ (reference sequence). The CDR3 DNA is TGTGCCAGCAGCTTAGGAATCGCCGGGCTCGATCGGGAAGCTTTCTTT. Encoded protein: CASSLGIAGLDREAFF.

DNA for the CDR3: TGTGCCAGCAGCCAAGAGAGGCTGGGGGGCGGGAGTGCCTACGAGCAGTACTTC. Its protein product is CASSQERLGGGSAYEQYF. The gene calls are TRBV4-2 and TRBJ2-7; weak D call: TRBD2 (7 bases). CDR1 is LGHNA, CDR2 YNFKEQ, per germline. The V end lost 0 bases, the J end lost 2 bases, and 20 bases lay between the germline ends. The CDR3 is 18 residues long.

The chain employs TRBV29-1 and TRBJ1-4; D not certain. The CDR3 contains 11 residues. V lost 4 bases and J lost 6, with 6 bases in between. Germline V gives CDR1 SQVTM, CDR2 ANQGSEA. CDR3 DNA sequence: TGCAGCGTTGGGGAAGATGAAAAACTGTTTTTT. Its protein is CSVGEDEKLFF.

The rearrangement uses TRBV9 and TRBJ2-3, with a tentative D call TRBD1 (5 bases). Trimming shortened V by 5 bases and J by 1 base, and 14 bases separated the two germline ends. From germline, CDR1 is SGDLS and CDR2 YYNGEE. CDR3 size: 15 residues. DNA for the CDR3: TGTGCCAGCAGTCCGAAGGGGTCAGGCACAGATACGCAGTATTTT. Translated, it gives CASSPKGSGTDTQYF.

This sequence joins TRBV7-9 and TRBJ2-1; possible D gene TRBD1, 5 bases. This CDR3 spans 17 amino acids. Germline V lookup: CDR1 SEHNR, CDR2 FQNEAQ (reference sequence). Trimming stripped 2 bases from V and 0 bases from J, with 14 bases between. DNA of the CDR3: TGTGCCAGCAGCTTAAGTATGCAGGGCGGCTCCTACAATGAGCAGTTCTTC. Protein product: CASSLSMQGGSYNEQFF. Looking up the rest from reference TRBV7-9 and TRBJ2-1 gives the full variable domain: DTGVSQNPRHKITKRGQNVTFRCDPISEHNRLYWYRQTLGQGPEFLTYFQNEAQLEKSRLLSDRFSAERPKGSFSTLEIQRTEQGDSAMYLCASSLSMQGGSYNEQFFGPGTRLTVL.

The rearrangement joins TRBV19 to TRBJ1-2; D unresolved. Trimming cost V 3 bases and J 8 bases, with 16 bases left between them. The V gene's germline CDR1 is LNHDA and CDR2 SQIVND (reference sequence). CDR3 size: 14 residues. CDR3 nucleotide sequence: TGTGCCAGTAGTATTGGGTCTGGGCAGATGGGCTACACCTTC. This sequence encodes CASSIGSGQMGYTF.

The chain has TRBV10-3 and TRBJ2-6; D is ambiguous. Germline CDR1 and CDR2: ENHRY and SYGVKD. This CDR3 has 17 residues. Between the trimmed V and J ends, which lost 0 bases and 0 bases, there was a span of 9 bases. DNA for the CDR3: TGTGCCATCAGTGAGTCTCTAGGGAACTCTGGGGCCAACGTCCTGACTTTC. This translates into CAISESLGNSGANVLTF.

This clone was seen only once. The chain combines TRBV19 with TRBJ2-3; D is unresolved. This CDR3 spans 11 amino acids. CDR1 and CDR2 (germline): LNHDA, SQIVND (reference sequence). The V end lost 6 bases, the J end lost 4 bases, and 5 bases lay between the germline ends. CDR3 loop: CASRQSDTQYF. The CDR3, as DNA: TGTGCCAGTAGACAATCAGATACGCAGTATTTT.

The rearrangement joins TRBV10-2 to TRBJ1-1; TRBD1 is a possible D gene (5 bases). V shed 0 bases and J shed 5 bases, with 13 bases lying between them. Germline values: CDR1 WSHSY, CDR2 SAAADI. This CDR3 has 15 residues. CDR3 DNA: TGCGCCAGCAGTGAGTCAGACGGGGAGGGGACTGAAGCTTTCTTT. This sequence encodes CASSESDGEGTEAFF.

The gene calls are TRBV20-1 and TRBJ2-1; unclear D gene. The germline V and J ends were trimmed by 3 bases and 5 bases, with 5 bases remaining between them. This CDR3 is 11 amino acids long. Germline CDR1 and CDR2: DFQATT and SNEGSKA (reference sequence). As DNA, the CDR3 is TGCAGTGCTAGTCGGGACAATGAGCAGTTCTTC. Residues: CSASRDNEQFF.

The rearrangement uses TRBV7-9 and TRBJ1-5, with 7 nucleotides matching TRBD1. V was pared by 5 bases and J by 4 bases, with 5 bases of the junction left unmatched. CDR1 and CDR2 from the germline V gene are SEHNR and FQNEAQ (reference sequence). The CDR3 has 14 residues. The CDR3: CASSGTVGNQPQHF. DNA for the CDR3: TGTGCCAGCAGCGGGACAGTAGGTAATCAGCCCCAGCATTTT.

The V gene is TRBV19, the J gene TRBJ1-3; tentatively, D is TRBD1 (5 bases). Trimming removed 5 bases at V and 5 bases at J, with 19 bases between. Germline CDR1 LNHDA, CDR2 SQIVND (reference sequence). The CDR3 spans 16 residues. The CDR3 DNA reads TGTGCCAGTAGTGCTTTTGAGACAGACTCACGAAACACCATATATTTT. Amino acid sequence: CASSAFETDSRNTIYF.

The rearrangement links TRBV15 to TRBJ1-2; tentatively, D is TRBD1 (5 bases). The germline V and J ends were trimmed by 4 bases and 4 bases, with 16 bases remaining between them. Looked up from germline, CDR1 is LNHNV and CDR2 is YYDKDF (reference sequence). The CDR3 length is 15 residues. The CDR3 DNA sequence: TGTGCCACCAGCACCTCGGGACGGCGCGGCTATGGCTACACCTTC. As protein: CATSTSGRRGYGYTF.

The J gene is TRBJ2-7, the V gene TRBV1; the DNA was not compared with TRBD2, the D call given in the table. TRBV1 is noted as a pseudogene. The CDR3 runs 17 residues. As DNA, the CDR3 is TGCACCAGCAGCCAAGGAGACCACCTTAGCGGAGCCTACGAGCAGTACTTC. Its translation is CTSSQGDHLSGAYEQYF.

The rearrangement joins TRBV4-1 to TRBJ2-7, with D possibly matching TRBD1 (5 bases). Trimming cost V 3 bases and J 1 base, with 13 bases left between them. Germline CDR1 MGHRA, CDR2 YSYEKL. The CDR3 sequence is 15 residues long. CDR3 nucleotides: TGCGCCAGCAGCCAGGACAAAGGTACATCCTACGAGCAGTACTTC. Protein: CASSQDKGTSYEQYF.